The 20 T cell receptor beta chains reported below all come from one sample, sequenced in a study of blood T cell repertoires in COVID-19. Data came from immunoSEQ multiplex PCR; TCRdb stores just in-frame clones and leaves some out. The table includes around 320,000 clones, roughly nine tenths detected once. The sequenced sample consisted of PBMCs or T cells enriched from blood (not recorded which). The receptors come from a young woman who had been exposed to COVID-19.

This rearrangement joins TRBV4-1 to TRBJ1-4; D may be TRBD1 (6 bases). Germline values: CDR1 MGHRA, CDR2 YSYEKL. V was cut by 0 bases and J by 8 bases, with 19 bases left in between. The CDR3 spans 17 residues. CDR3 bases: TGCGCCAGCAGCCAAGATCGTGCAGTTGCAGGGGAGGAAAAACTGTTTTTT. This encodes CASSQDRAVAGEEKLFF.

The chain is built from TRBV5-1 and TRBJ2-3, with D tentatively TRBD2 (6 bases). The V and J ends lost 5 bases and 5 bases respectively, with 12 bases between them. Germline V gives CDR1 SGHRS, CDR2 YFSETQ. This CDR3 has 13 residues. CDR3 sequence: CASRDYGGDTQYF. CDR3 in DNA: TGCGCCAGCAGGGACTATGGTGGAGATACGCAGTATTTT.

The CDR3 region is CASSQHLEVHTF. For the CDR3, the DNA is TGTGCCAGCAGCCAACATTTGGAGGTCCACACCTTC. This sequence joins TRBV4-2 and TRBJ1-2, with D unclear. There are 12 residues in the CDR3. Trimming stripped 2 bases from V and 12 bases from J, with 13 bases between. Germline CDR1 LGHNA, CDR2 YNFKEQ.

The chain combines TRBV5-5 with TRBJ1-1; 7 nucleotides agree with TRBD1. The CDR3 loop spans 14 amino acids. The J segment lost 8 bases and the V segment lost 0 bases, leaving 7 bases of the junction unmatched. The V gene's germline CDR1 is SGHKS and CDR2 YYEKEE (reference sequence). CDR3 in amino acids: CASSLEATGLEAFF. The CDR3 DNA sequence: TGTGCCAGCAGCTTGGAGGCGACAGGGTTAGAAGCTTTCTTT. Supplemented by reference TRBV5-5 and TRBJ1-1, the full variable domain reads DAGVTQSPTHLIKTRGQQVTLRCSPISGHKSVSWYQQVLGQGPQFIFQYYEKEERGRGNFPDRFSARQFPNYSSELNVNALLLGDSALYLCASSLEATGLEAFFGQGTRLTVV.

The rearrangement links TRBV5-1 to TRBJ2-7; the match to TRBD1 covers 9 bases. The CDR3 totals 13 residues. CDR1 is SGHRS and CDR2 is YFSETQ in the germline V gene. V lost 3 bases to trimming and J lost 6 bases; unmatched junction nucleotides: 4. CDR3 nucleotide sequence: TGCGCCAGCAGCTGGGACAGGGAGGTCGAGCAGTACTTC. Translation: CASSWDREVEQYF.

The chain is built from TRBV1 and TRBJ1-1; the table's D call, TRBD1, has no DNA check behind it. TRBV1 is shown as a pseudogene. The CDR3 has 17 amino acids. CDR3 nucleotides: TGCACCAGCAGCCAAGAGACCGAGGACAGGTGGAACACTGAAGCTTTCTTT. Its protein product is CTSSQETEDRWNTEAFF.

This CDR3 is CSVDGTGPYEQYF. CDR3 DNA sequence: TGCAGCGTGGATGGGACAGGCCCCTACGAGCAGTACTTC. V and J are TRBV29-1 and TRBJ2-7; 8 nucleotides agree with TRBD1. Per the germline V gene, CDR1 is SQVTM and CDR2 is ANQGSEA. The CDR3 length is 13 residues. V trimming: 6 bases; J trimming: 2 bases; junction bases outside the gene matches: 6.

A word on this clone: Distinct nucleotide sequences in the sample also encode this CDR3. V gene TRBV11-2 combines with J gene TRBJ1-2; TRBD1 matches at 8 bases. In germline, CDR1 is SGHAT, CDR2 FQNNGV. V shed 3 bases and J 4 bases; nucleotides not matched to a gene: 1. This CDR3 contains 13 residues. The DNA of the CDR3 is TGTGCCAGCAGCTTTGACAGGGGCTATGGCTACACCTTC. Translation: CASSFDRGYGYTF.

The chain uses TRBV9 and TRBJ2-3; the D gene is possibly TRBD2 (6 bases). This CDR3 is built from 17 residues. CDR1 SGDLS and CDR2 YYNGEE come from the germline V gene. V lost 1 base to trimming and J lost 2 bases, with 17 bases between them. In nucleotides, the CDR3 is TGTGCCAGCAGCGTACGAGGGGACTTCCGATACACAGATACGCAGTATTTT. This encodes CASSVRGDFRYTDTQYF.

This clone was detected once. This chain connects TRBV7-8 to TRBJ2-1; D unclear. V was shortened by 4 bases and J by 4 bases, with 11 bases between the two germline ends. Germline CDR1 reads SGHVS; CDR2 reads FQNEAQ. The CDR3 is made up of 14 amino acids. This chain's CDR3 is CASSSRPQYNEQFF. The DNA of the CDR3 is TGTGCCAGCAGCTCACGTCCTCAGTACAATGAGCAGTTCTTC.

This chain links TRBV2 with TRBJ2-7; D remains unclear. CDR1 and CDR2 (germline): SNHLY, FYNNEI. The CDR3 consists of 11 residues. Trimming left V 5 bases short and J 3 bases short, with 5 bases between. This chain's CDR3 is CASSFLYEQYF. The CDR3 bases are TGTGCCAGCAGTTTTCTCTACGAGCAGTACTTC.

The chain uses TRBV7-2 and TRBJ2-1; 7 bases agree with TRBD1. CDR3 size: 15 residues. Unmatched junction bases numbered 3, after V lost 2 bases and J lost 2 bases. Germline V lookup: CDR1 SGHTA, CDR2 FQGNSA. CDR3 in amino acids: CASSLRQGTYNEQFF. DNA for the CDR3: TGTGCCAGCAGCTTACGACAGGGTACCTACAATGAGCAGTTCTTC.

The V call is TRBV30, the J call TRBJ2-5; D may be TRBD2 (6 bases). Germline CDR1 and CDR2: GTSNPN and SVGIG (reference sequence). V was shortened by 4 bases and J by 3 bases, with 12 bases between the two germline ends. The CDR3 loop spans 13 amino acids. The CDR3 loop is CAWKGRGKETQYF. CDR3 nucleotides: TGTGCCTGGAAGGGACGGGGGAAAGAGACCCAGTACTTC.

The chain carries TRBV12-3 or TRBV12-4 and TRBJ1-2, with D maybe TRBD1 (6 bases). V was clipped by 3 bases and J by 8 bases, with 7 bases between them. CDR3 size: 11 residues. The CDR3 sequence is CASSLGTGYTF. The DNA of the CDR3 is TGTGCCAGCAGTTTGGGGACAGGCTACACCTTC.

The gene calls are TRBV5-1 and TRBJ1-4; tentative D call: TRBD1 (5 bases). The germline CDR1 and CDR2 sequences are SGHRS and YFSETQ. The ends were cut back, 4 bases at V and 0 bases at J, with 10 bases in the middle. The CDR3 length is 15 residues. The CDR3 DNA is TGCGCCAGCAGCGTAACAGGCGCAACTAATGAAAAACTGTTTTTT. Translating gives CASSVTGATNEKLFF.

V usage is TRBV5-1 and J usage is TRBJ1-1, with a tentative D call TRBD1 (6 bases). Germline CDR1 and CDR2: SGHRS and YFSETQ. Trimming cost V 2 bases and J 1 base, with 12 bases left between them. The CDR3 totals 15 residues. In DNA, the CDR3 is TGCGCCAGCAGCTTTACAGGGTCCGGGAACACTGAAGCTTTCTTT. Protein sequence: CASSFTGSGNTEAFF.

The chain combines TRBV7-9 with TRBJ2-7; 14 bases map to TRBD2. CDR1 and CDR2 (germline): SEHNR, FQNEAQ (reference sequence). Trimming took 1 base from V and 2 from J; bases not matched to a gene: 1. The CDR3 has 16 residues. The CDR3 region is CASSLGLAGGPYEQYF. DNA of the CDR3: TGTGCCAGCAGCTTAGGACTAGCGGGGGGGCCCTACGAGCAGTACTTC.

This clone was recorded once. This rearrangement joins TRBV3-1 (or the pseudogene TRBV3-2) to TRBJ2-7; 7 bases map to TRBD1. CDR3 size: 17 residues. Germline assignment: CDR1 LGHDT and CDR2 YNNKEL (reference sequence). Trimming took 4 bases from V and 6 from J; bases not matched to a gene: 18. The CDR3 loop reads CASSPLGTAGRRSEQYF. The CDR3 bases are TGTGCCAGCAGCCCTTTGGGGACAGCCGGAAGGAGAAGCGAGCAGTACTTC.

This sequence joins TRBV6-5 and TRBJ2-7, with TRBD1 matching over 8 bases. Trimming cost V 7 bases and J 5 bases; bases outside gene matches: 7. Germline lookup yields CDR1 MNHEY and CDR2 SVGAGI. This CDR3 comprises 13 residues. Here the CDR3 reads CASTARTGNEQYF. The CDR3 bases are TGTGCCAGCACCGCCCGGACAGGGAACGAGCAGTACTTC.

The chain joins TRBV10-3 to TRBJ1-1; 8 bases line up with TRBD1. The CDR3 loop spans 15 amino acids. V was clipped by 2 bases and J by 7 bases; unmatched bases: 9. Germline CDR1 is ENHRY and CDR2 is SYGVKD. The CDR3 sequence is CAISETGGYRGEAFF. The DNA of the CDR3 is TGTGCCATCAGTGAGACAGGGGGGTATAGGGGTGAAGCTTTCTTT.